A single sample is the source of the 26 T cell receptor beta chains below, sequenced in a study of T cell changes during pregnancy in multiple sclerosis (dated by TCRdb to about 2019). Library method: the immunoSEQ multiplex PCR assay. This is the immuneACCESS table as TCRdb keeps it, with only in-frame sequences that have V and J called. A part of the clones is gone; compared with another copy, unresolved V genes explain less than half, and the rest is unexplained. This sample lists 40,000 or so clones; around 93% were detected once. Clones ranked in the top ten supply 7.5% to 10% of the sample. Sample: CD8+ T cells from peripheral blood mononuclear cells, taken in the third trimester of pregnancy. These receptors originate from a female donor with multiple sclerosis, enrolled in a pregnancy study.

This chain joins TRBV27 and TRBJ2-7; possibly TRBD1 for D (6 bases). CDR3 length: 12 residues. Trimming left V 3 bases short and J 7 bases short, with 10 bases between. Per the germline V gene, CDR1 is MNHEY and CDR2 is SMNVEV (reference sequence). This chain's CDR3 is CASSFTGREQYF. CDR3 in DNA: TGTGCCAGCAGTTTCACAGGGAGAGAGCAGTACTTC.

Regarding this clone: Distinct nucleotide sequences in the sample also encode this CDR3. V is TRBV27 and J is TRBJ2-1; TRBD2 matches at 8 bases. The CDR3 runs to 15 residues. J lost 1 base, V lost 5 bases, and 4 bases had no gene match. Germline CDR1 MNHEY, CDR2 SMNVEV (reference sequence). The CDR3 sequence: CASSLSGSSYNEQFF. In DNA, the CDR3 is TGTGCCAGCAGTCTCAGCGGGAGTTCCTACAATGAGCAGTTCTTC.

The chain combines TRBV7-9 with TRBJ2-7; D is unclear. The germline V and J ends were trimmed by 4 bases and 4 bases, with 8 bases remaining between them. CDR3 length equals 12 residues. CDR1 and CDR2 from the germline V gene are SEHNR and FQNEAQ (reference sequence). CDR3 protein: CASSYQNYEQYF. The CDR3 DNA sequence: TGTGCCAGCAGCTATCAAAATTACGAGCAGTACTTC. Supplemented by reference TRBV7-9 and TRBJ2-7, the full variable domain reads DTGVSQNPRHKITKRGQNVTFRCDPISEHNRLYWYRQTLGQGPEFLTYFQNEAQLEKSRLLSDRFSAERPKGSFSTLEIQRTEQGDSAMYLCASSYQNYEQYFGPGTRLTVT.

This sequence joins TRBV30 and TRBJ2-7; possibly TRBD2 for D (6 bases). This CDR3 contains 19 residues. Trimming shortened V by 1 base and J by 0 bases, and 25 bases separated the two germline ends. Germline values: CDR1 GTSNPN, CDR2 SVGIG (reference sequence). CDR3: CAWSGGKSNRRDNSYEQYF. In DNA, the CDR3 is TGTGCCTGGAGTGGGGGTAAATCAAATCGGCGGGATAACTCCTACGAGCAGTACTTC.

The CDR3 DNA reads TGTGCCAGCAGCTTCCTGAGCGGGAGGGCCGACGAGCAGTACTTC. Encoded protein: CASSFLSGRADEQYF. The chain is built from TRBV5-4 and TRBJ2-7; TRBD2 matches 10 bases. The V gene's germline CDR1 is SGHNT and CDR2 YYREEE (reference sequence). V was pared by 2 bases and J by 5 bases, with 7 bases of the junction left unmatched. The CDR3 contains 15 residues. Full variable domain (remainder filled in from reference TRBV5-4 and TRBJ2-7): ETGVTQSPTHLIKTRGQQVTLRCSSQSGHNTVSWYQQALGQGPQFIFQYYREEENGRGNFPPRFSGLQFPNYSSELNVNALELDDSALYLCASSFLSGRADEQYFGPGTRLTVT.

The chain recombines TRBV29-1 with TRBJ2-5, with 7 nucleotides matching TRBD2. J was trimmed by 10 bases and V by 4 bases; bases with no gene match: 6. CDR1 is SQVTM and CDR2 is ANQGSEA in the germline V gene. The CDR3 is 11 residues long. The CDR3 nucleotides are TGCAGCGTTGTGTTTTCGGGGGGCCAGTACTTC. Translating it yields CSVVFSGGQYF.

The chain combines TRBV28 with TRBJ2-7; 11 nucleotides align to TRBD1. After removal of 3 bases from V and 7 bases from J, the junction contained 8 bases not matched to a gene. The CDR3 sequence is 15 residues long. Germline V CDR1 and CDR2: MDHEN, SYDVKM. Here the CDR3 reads CASSFNGQGALEQYF. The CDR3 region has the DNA TGTGCCAGCAGTTTTAATGGACAGGGGGCTCTGGAGCAGTACTTC.

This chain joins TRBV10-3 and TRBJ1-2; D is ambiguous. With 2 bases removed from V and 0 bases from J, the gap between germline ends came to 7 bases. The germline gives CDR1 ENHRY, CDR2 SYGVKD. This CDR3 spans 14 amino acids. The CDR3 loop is CAISEGRTNYGYTF. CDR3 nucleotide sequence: TGTGCCATCAGTGAGGGCAGAACTAACTATGGCTACACCTTC.

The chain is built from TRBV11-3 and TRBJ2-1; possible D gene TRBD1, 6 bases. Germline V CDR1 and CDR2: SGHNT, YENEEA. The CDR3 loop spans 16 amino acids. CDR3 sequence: CAGANYLLTYYNEQFF. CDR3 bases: TGTGCGGGGGCCAATTACCTACTTACTTACTACAATGAGCAGTTCTTC.

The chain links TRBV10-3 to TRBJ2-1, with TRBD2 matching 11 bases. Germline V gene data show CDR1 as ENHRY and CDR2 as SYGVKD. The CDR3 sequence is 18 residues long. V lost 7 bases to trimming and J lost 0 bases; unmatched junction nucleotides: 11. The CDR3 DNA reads TGTGCCATCACCCGGCTAGCGGGAGGCCCTAGCTCCTACAATGAGCAGTTCTTC. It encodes CAITRLAGGPSSYNEQFF.

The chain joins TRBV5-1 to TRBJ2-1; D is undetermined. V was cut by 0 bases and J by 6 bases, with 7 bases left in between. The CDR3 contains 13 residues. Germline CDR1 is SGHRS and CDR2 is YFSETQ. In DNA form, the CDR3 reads TGCGCCAGCAGCTTGGCCCCGGGCAATGAGCAGTTCTTC. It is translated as CASSLAPGNEQFF.

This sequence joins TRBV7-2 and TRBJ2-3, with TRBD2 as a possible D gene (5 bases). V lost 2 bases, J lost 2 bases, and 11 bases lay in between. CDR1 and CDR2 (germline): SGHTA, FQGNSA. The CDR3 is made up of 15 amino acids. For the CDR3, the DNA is TGTGCCAGCAGCTTATTTCTGACTAACACAGATACGCAGTATTTT. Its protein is CASSLFLTNTDTQYF. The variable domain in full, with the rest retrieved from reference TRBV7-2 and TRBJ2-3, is GAGVSQSPSNKVTEKGKDVELRCDPISGHTALYWYRQSLGQGLEFLIYFQGNSAPDKSGLPSDRFSAERTGGSVSTLTIQRTQQEDSAVYLCASSLFLTNTDTQYFGPGTRLTVL.

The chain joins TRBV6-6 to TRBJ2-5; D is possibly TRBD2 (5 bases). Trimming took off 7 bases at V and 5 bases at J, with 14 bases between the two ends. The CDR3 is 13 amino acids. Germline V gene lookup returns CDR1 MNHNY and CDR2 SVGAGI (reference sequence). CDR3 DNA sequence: TGTGCCAGCAACACGCCACCGGGGGAGACCCAGTACTTC. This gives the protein CASNTPPGETQYF.

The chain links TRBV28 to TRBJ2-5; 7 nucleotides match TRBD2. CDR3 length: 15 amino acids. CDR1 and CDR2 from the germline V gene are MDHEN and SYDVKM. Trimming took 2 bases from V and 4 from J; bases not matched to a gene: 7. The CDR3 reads CASSLGTGGRETQYF. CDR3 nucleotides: TGTGCCAGCAGTTTAGGTACTGGCGGGAGAGAGACCCAGTACTTC.

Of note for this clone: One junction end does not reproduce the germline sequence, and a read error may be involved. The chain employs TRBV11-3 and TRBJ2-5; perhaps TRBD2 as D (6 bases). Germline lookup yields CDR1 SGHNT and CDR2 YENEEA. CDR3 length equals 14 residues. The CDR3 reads CASSPDYTQETRYF. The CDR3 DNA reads TGTGCCAGCAGCCCGGACTACACCCAAGAGACCCGGTACTTC.

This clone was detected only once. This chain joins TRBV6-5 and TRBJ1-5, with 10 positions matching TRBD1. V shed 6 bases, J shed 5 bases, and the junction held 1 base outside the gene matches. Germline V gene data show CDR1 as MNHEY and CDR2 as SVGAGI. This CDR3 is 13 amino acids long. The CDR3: CASSDRGHQPQHF. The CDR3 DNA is TGTGCCAGCAGCGACAGGGGGCATCAGCCCCAGCATTTT.

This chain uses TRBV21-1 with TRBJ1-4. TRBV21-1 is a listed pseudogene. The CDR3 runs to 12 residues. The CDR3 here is CASMRTNEKLFF. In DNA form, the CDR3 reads TGTGCCAGCATGAGAACTAATGAAAAACTGTTTTTT.

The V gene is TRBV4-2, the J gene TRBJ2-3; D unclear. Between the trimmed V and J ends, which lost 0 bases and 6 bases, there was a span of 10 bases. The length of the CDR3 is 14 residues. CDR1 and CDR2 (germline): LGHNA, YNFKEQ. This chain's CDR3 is CASSQEVPRDTQYF. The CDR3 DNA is TGTGCCAGCAGCCAAGAGGTCCCACGGGATACGCAGTATTTT.

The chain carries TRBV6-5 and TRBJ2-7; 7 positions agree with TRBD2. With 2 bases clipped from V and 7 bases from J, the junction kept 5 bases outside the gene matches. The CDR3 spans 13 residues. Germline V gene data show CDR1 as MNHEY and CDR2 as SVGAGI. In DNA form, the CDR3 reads TGTGCCAGCAGTTACCCTAGAGCGGGGGAGCAGTACTTC. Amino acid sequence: CASSYPRAGEQYF.

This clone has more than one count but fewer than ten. For the CDR3, the DNA is TGTGCCAGCAACGACAGGGTGGGTACTGAAGCTTTCTTT. It yields the protein CASNDRVGTEAFF. The chain combines TRBV2 with TRBJ1-1; 7 positions match TRBD1. Trimming removed 7 bases from V and 5 bases from J; junction bases left unmatched: 7. Germline CDR1 reads SNHLY; CDR2 reads FYNNEI. This CDR3 contains 13 residues.

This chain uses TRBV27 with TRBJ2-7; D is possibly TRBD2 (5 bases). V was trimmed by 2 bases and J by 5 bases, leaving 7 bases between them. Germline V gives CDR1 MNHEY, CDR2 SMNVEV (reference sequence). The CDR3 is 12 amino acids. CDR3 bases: TGTGCCAGCAGTTTAACCGGGGACGAGCAGTACTTC. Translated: CASSLTGDEQYF.

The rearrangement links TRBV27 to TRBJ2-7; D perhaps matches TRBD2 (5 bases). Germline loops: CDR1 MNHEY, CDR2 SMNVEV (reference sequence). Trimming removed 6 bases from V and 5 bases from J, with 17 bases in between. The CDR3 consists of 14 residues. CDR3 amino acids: CASRLLLGRDEQYF. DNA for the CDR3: TGTGCCAGCAGGCTCCTACTAGGGCGGGACGAGCAGTACTTC.

CDR3 bases: TGTGCCAGCAATGTCGCTAACTATGGCTACACCTTC. Encoded protein: CASNVANYGYTF. The chain uses TRBV28 and TRBJ1-2, with D unresolved. This CDR3 is 12 amino acids long. The V end lost 7 bases, the J end lost 0 bases, and 6 bases lay between the germline ends. The V gene's germline CDR1 is MDHEN and CDR2 SYDVKM.

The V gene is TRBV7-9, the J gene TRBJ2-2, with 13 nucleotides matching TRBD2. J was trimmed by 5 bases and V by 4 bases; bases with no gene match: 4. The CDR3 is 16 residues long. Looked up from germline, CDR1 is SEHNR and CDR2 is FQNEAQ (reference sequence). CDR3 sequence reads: CASSSGTSGNTGELFF. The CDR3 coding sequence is TGTGCCAGCAGCTCAGGGACTAGCGGGAATACCGGGGAGCTGTTTTTT.

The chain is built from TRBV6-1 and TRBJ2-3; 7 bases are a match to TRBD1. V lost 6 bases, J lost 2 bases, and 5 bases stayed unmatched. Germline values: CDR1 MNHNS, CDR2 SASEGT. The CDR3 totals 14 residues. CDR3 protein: CASRYRGHTDTQYF. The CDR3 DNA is TGTGCCAGCAGGTACAGGGGACACACAGATACGCAGTATTTT.

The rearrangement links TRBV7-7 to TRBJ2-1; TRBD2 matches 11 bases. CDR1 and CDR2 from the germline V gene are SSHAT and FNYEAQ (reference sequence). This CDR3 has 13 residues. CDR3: CASGRAVDNEQFF. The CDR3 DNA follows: TGTGCTAGCGGGAGGGCCGTGGACAATGAGCAGTTCTTC.